The text below deals with one TCR beta chain. The study recruited people aged 18 to 89 years across 20 to 30 US areas. Clinical history reported by participants formed the basis on which cohorts were assigned. Sequenced by immunoSEQ multiplex PCR; TCRdb stores in-frame clones only, minus some. This sample has about 320,000 clones, with 90% found just once. These data are taken from a study of blood T cell repertoires in COVID-19. Study summary: Acute and convalescent COVID-19 specimens originated in the United States, Italy and Spain.

Germline loops: CDR1 MDHEN, CDR2 SYDVKM. This CDR3 has 10 amino acids. With V trimmed by 10 bases and J by 7 bases, 3 bases remained unmatched. V gene TRBV28 combines with J gene TRBJ1-2; 7 positions match TRBD1. The sequencing sample was made of PBMCs or T cells enriched from blood (not recorded which). The TCR originated in a man aged 60 to 69 who had recovered from COVID-19. Here the CDR3 reads CATTGSGYTF. As DNA, the CDR3 is TGTGCCACGACAGGGTCTGGCTACACCTTC.